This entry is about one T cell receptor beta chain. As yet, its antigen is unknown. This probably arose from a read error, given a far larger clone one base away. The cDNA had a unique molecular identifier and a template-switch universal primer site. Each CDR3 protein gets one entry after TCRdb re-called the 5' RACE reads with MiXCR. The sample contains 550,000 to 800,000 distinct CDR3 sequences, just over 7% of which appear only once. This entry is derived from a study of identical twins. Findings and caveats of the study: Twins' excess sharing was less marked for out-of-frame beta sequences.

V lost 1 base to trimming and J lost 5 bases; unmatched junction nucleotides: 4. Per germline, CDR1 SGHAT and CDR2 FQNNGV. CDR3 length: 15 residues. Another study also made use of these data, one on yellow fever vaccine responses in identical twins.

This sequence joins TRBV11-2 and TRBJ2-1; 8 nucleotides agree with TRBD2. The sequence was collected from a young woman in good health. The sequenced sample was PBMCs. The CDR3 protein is CASSLAGGPNNEQFF. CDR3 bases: TGTGCCAGCAGCTTAGCGGGAGGGCCTAACAATGAGCAGTTCTTC.